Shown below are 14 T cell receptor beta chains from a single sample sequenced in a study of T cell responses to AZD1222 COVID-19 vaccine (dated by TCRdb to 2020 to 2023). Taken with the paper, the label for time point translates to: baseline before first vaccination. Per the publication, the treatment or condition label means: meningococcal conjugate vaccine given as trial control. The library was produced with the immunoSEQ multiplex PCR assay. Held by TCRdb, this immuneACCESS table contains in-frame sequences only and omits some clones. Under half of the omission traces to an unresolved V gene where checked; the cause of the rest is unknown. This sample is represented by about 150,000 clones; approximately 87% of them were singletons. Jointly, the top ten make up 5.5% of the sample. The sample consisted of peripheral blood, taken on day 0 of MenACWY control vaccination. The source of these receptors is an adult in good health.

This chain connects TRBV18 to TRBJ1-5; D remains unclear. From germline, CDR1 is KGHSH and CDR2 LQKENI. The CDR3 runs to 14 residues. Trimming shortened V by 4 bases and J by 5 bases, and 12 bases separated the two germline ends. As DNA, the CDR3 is TGTGCCAGCTCACTTGGGCCCGGGGATCAGCCCCAGCATTTT. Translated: CASSLGPGDQPQHF.

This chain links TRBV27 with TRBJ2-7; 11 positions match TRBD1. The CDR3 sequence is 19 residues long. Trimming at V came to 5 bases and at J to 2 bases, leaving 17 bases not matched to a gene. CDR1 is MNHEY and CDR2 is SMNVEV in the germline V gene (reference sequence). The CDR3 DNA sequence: TGTGCCAGCAGTCAGGACCCGCCCGGACAGGGGGCGGGTACCTACGAGCAGTACTTC. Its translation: CASSQDPPGQGAGTYEQYF.

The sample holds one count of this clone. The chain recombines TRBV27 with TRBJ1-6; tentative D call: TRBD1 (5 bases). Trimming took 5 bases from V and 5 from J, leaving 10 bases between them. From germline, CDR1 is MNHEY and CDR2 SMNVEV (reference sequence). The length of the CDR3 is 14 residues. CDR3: CASSTRGDNSPLHF. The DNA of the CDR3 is TGTGCCAGCAGTACTCGGGGGGATAATTCACCCCTCCACTTT.

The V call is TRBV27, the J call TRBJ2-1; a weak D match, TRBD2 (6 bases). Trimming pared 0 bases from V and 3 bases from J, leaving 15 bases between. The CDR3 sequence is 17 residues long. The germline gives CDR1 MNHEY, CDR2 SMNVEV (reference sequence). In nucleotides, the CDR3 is TGTGCCAGCAGTTTATCGGTCCGGCGGGACGTCTACAATGAGCAGTTCTTC. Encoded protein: CASSLSVRRDVYNEQFF.

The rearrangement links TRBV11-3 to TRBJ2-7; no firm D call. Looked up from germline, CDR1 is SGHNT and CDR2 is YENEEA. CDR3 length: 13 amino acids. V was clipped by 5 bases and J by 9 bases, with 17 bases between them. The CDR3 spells CASSPRTRQGQYF. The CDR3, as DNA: TGTGCCAGCAGCCCCCGGACCCGCCAAGGGCAGTACTTC.

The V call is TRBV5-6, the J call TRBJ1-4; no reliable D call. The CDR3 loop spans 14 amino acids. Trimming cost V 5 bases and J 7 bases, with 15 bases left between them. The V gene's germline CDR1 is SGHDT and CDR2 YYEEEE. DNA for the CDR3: TGTGCCAGCAGGGGCGGCGCGGAGATTGAAAAACTGTTTTTT. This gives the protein CASRGGAEIEKLFF.

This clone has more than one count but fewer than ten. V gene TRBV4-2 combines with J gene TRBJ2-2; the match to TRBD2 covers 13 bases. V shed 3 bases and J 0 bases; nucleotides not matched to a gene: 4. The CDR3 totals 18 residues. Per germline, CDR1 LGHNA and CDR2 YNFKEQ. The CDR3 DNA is TGTGCCAGCAGCCATCCCGGACTAGCGGGAGCGAACACCGGGGAGCTGTTTTTT. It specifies CASSHPGLAGANTGELFF.

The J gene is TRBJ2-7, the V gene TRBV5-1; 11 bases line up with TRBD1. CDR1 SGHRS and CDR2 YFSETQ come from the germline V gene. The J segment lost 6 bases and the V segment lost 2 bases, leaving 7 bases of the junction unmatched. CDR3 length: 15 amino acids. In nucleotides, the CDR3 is TGCGCCAGCAGCTTAGACCCGGGACAGGGGGGCGAGCAGTACTTC. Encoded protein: CASSLDPGQGGEQYF.

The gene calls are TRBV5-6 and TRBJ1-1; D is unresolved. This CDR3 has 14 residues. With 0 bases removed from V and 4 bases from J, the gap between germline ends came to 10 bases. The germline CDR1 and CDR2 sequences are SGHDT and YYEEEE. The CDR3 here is CASSLDWASTEAFF. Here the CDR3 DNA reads TGTGCCAGCAGCTTGGATTGGGCAAGCACTGAAGCTTTCTTT.

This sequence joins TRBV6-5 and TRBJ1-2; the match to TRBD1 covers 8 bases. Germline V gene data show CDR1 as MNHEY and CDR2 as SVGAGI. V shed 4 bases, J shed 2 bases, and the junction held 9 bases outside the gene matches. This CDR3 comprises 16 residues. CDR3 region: CASSFIRQGINYGYTF. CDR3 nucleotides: TGTGCCAGCAGTTTCATAAGACAGGGGATCAACTATGGCTACACCTTC.

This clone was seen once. CDR3 amino acids: CASSQGALLLLGETQYF. The CDR3 nucleotides are TGTGCCAGCAGCCAAGGGGCACTCTTACTCTTGGGGGAGACCCAGTACTTC. The rearrangement uses TRBV11-2 and TRBJ2-5, with a weak D call TRBD1 (5 bases). V dropped 5 bases and J dropped 5 bases, with 24 bases sitting between them. The CDR3 is 17 residues long. Germline assignment: CDR1 SGHAT and CDR2 FQNNGV.

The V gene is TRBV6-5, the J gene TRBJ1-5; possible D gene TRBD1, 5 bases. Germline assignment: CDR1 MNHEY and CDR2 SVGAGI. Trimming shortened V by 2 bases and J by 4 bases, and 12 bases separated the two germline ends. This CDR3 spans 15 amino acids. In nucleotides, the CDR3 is TGTGCCAGCAGTTACGGGGGAGGGGAAAATCAGCCCCAGCATTTT. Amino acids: CASSYGGGENQPQHF.

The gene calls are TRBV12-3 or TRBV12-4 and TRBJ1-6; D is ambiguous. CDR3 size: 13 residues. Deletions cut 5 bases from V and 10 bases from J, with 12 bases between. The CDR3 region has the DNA TGTGCCAGCAGTGGGCAGGCACGATCACCCCTCCACTTT. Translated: CASSGQARSPLHF.

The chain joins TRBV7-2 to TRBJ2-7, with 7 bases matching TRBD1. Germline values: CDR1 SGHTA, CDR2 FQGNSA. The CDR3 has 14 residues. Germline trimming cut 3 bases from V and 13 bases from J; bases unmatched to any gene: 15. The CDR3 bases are TGTGCCAGCAGCTTGGAAGGGGGCCAATCTAAGAAATACTTC. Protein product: CASSLEGGQSKKYF. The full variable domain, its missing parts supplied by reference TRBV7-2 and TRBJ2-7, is GAGVSQSPSNKVTEKGKDVELRCDPISGHTALYWYRQSLGQGLEFLIYFQGNSAPDKSGLPSDRFSAERTGGSVSTLTIQRTQQEDSAVYLCASSLEGGQSKKYFGPGTRLTVT.